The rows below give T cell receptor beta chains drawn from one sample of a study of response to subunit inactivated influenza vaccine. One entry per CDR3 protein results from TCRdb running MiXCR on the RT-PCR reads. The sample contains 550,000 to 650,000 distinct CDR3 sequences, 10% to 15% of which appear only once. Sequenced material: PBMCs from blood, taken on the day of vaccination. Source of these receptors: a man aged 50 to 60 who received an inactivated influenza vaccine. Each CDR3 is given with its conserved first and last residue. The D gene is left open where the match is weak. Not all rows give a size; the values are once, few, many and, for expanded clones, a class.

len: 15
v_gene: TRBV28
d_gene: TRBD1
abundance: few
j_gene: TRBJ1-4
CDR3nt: TGTGCCAGCAGTCGCAGGGGGCGGTTCGTCGAAAAACTGTTTTTT
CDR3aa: CASSRRGRFVEKLFF

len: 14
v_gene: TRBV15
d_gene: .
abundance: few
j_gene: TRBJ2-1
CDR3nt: TGTGCCACCAGCAGAGATTTCATCCACAATGAGCAGTTCTTC
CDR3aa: CATSRDFIHNEQFF

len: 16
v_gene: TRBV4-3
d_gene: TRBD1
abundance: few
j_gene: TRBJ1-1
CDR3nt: TGCGCCAGCAGCCAGACGCTGACAGGGGGGGACACTGAAGCTTTCTTT
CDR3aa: CASSQTLTGGDTEAFF

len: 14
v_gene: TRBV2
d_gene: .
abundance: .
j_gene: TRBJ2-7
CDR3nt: TGTGCCAGCAGTGAGTCGGGGGGCCGGGGCGAGCAGTACTTC
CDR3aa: CASSESGGRGEQYF

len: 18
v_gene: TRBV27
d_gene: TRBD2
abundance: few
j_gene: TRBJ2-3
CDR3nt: TGTGCCAGCAGTCTGGGACTAGGCCGTTCAATTAGCACAGATACGCAGTATTTT
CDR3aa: CASSLGLGRSISTDTQYF

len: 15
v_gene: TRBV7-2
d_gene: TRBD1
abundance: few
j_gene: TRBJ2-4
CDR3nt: TGTGCCAGCAGCTCCGGGACAGGGGCCAAAAACATTCAGTACTTC
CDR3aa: CASSSGTGAKNIQYF

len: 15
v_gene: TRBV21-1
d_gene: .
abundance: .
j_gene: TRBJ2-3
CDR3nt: TGTGCCAGCAGCAAAAGGGGGACGGCAGGGGATACGCAGTATTTT
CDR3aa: CASSKRGTAGDTQYF

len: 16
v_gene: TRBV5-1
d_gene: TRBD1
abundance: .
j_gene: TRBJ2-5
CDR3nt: TGCGCCAGCACCACTAGGACAGGGAAGTACCAAGAGACCCAGTACTTC
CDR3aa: CASTTRTGKYQETQYF

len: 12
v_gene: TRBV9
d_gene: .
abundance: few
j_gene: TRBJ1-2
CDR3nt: TGTGCCAGCAGCGAGGGGGGATATGGCTACACCTTC
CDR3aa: CASSEGGYGYTF

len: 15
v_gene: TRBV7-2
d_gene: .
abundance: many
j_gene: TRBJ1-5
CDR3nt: TGTGCCAGCAGCTCCCGGACAGTGAGCAATCAGCCCCAGCATTTT
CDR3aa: CASSSRTVSNQPQHF

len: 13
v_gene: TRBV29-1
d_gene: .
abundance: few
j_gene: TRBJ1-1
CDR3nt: TGCAGCGTTGCGACAATGCTGAGAGCTGAAGCTTTCTTT
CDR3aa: CSVATMLRAEAFF

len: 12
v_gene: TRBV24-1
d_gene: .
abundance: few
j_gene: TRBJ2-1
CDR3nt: TGTGCCACCAGTTCCGCGACTAATGAGCAGTTCTTC
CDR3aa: CATSSATNEQFF

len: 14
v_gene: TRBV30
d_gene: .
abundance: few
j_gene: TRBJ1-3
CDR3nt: TGTGCCTGGAGTGTACTAGTGGCTGGAAACACCATATATTTT
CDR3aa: CAWSVLVAGNTIYF